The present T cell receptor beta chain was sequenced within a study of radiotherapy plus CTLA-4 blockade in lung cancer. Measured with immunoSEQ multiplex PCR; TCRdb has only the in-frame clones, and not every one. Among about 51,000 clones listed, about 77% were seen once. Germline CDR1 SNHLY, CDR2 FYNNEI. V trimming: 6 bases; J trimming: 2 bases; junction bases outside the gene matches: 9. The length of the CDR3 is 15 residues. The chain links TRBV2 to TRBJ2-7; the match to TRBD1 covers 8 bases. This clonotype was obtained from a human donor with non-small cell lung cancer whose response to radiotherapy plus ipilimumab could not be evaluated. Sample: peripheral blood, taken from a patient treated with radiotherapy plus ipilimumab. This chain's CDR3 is CASRSGQGKPYEQYF. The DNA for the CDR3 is TGTGCCAGCAGATCCGGACAGGGTAAGCCCTACGAGCAGTACTTC.